This is a list of T cell receptor beta chains from one sample in a study of cytomegalovirus exposure and HLA in healthy donors. Data came from immunoSEQ multiplex PCR; TCRdb stores just in-frame clones and leaves some out. Of 120,000 or so clones in the sample, about 87% were seen once. Material for sequencing was PBMCs. The receptors stem from a woman under 30 in good health and CMV-seronegative. Both conserved end residues are part of each CDR3. D genes are given only for firm matches. The size of a clone is reported for some rows only, either as once, few or many, or as a class for expanded clones.

j_call d_call clone_size v_call cdr3_aa cdr3_nt
TRBJ1-2 TRBD1 - TRBV7-3 CASSSGQNGGYTF TGTGCCAGCAGCTCGGGACAGAACGGTGGCTACACCTTC
TRBJ2-3 - - TRBV7-9 CASSPPGLSTDTQYF TGTGCCAGCAGCCCGCCTGGACTTAGCACAGATACGCAGTATTTT
TRBJ1-1 TRBD1 - TRBV19 CASSANPGQGFGAFF TGTGCCAGTAGTGCTAATCCGGGACAGGGATTTGGGGCTTTCTTT
TRBJ2-2 TRBD2 - TRBV7-8 CASSLASGLNTGELFF TGTGCCAGCAGCTTAGCGTCGGGACTAAACACCGGGGAGCTGTTTTTT
TRBJ1-1 - - TRBV19 CASNTYRSEAFF TGTGCCAGTAACACCTACAGGAGTGAAGCTTTCTTT
TRBJ1-5 - once TRBV15 CATSRIGEEPQHF TGTGCCACCAGCAGAATAGGGGAGGAGCCCCAGCATTTT
TRBJ2-7 TRBD1 once TRBV6-5 CASRANRGTIYEQYF TGTGCCAGCAGAGCCAACAGGGGCACGATCTACGAGCAGTACTTC
TRBJ1-1 - once TRBV19 CASSILPGNTEAFF TGTGCCAGTAGTATACTTCCAGGGAACACTGAAGCTTTCTTT
TRBJ1-1 - - TRBV6-5 CASSYPGSVEAFF TGTGCCAGCAGTTACCCGGGATCGGTCGAAGCTTTCTTT
TRBJ2-1 TRBD2 - TRBV5-1 CASSARTSGSTDEQFF TGCGCCAGCAGCGCCCGGACTAGCGGGAGCACCGATGAGCAGTTCTTC
TRBJ1-5 TRBD1 - TRBV6-1 CASRLFDRGNQPQHF TGTGCCAGCAGATTATTCGACAGGGGCAATCAGCCCCAGCATTTT
TRBJ1-3 - - TRBV6-5 CASSLTGSDGNTIYF TGTGCCAGCAGCCTTACAGGGTCTGACGGAAACACCATATATTTT
TRBJ1-5 - once TRBV18 CASSKQENQPQHF TGTGCCAGCTCTAAACAGGAAAATCAGCCCCAGCATTTT
TRBJ1-1 TRBD1 - TRBV7-9 CASSGDRGQNTEAFF TGTGCCAGCAGCGGTGACAGGGGCCAGAACACTGAAGCTTTCTTT
TRBJ2-4 TRBD1 - TRBV5-1 CASSLAYETGTALAKNIQYF TGCGCCAGCAGCTTGGCCTACGAGACAGGGACCGCCCTGGCCAAAAACATTCAGTACTTC
TRBJ2-3 - - TRBV9 CASSYGRTGTDTQYF TGTGCCAGCAGCTACGGGAGAACGGGCACAGATACGCAGTATTTT
TRBJ1-5 TRBD1 - TRBV15 CATSRDTGGGQPQHF TGTGCCACCAGCAGAGATACGGGAGGGGGCCAGCCCCAGCATTTT
TRBJ1-2 TRBD1 - TRBV6-1 CASETEGAGGYTF TGTGCCAGCGAAACGGAGGGGGCGGGAGGCTACACCTTC
TRBJ2-5 - few TRBV4-3 CASSQDAGETQYF TGCGCCAGCAGCCAAGACGCCGGAGAGACCCAGTACTTC
TRBJ2-1 TRBD2 - TRBV18 CASSPLGGGANLYNEQFF TGTGCCAGCTCACCACTTGGCGGGGGGGCCAATCTCTACAATGAGCAGTTCTTC
TRBJ1-4 - few TRBV6-1 CASSPQTATNEKLFF TGTGCCAGCAGTCCCCAGACAGCAACTAATGAAAAACTGTTTTTT
TRBJ2-1 TRBD2 - TRBV28 CASSLAGGSNEQFF TGTGCCAGCAGTTTAGCGGGAGGGTCCAATGAGCAGTTCTTC
TRBJ1-5 TRBD1 - TRBV27 CASSLGTGGNQPQHF TGTGCCAGCAGTTTGGGGACAGGAGGCAATCAGCCCCAGCATTTT
TRBJ1-1 - once TRBV7-2 CASSSQGFGTEAFF TGTGCCAGCAGCTCGCAGGGTTTTGGCACTGAAGCTTTCTTT
TRBJ1-1 - - TRBV6-5 CASSYGQSLNTEAFF TGTGCCAGCAGTTACGGACAGAGTCTGAACACTGAAGCTTTCTTT
TRBJ1-3 TRBD1 - TRBV5-1 CASSRNQGGGGNTIYF TGCGCCAGCAGCCGGAACCAGGGGGGAGGTGGAAACACCATATATTTT
TRBJ2-1 TRBD2 once TRBV6-1 CASSGLPPGLAGSSYNEQFF TGTGCCAGCAGTGGTCTCCCACCGGGACTAGCGGGGAGCTCCTACAATGAGCAGTTCTTC
TRBJ1-5 TRBD1 - TRBV30 CAWTQGGNQPQHF TGTGCCTGGACGCAGGGGGGCAATCAGCCCCAGCATTTT
TRBJ1-6 TRBD1 - TRBV5-1 CASSFRGNNSPLHF TGCGCCAGCAGCTTCAGGGGGAATAATTCACCCCTCCACTTT
TRBJ1-2 - - TRBV19 CASSIDRDSRWRGYTF TGTGCCAGTAGTATAGATCGGGACTCCCGTTGGAGGGGCTACACCTTC
TRBJ2-3 TRBD2 - TRBV2 CASTIRRGSTDTQYF TGTGCCAGCACTATCCGGCGGGGGTCGACAGATACGCAGTATTTT
TRBJ1-2 TRBD1 - TRBV5-1 CASSLGDQGAGGYTF TGCGCCAGCAGCTTGGGAGACCAGGGGGCTGGAGGCTACACCTTC
TRBJ2-5 - - TRBV6-4 CASSTGWSAETQYF TGTGCCAGCAGTACAGGGTGGTCTGCGGAGACCCAGTACTTC
TRBJ2-1 TRBD1 - TRBV7-8 CASSLGAGTGWYNEQFF TGTGCCAGCAGCTTAGGGGCCGGGACAGGGTGGTACAATGAGCAGTTCTTC
TRBJ1-3 - - TRBV5-1 CASSPKVLDSGNTIYF TGCGCCAGCAGCCCCAAGGTGCTAGACTCTGGAAACACCATATATTTT
TRBJ2-7 - - TRBV11-3 CASSRSGGAYEQYF TGTGCCAGCAGCCGAAGCGGCGGCGCCTACGAGCAGTACTTC
TRBJ2-6 TRBD1 once TRBV5-1 CASSLGSWTGKTGANVLTF TGCGCCAGCAGCTTGGGTAGTTGGACAGGAAAAACTGGGGCCAACGTCCTGACTTTC
TRBJ2-7 - - TRBV9 CASSQQLPGGEQYF TGTGCCAGCAGCCAGCAGCTTCCCGGGGGCGAGCAGTACTTC
TRBJ1-1 - - TRBV2 CASDSLNTEAFF TGTGCCAGCGACAGCCTGAACACTGAAGCTTTCTTT
TRBJ2-7 TRBD1 - TRBV4-1 CASSQVGQDYEQYF TGCGCCAGCAGCCAAGTGGGACAGGACTACGAGCAGTACTTC
TRBJ1-2 - - TRBV28 CASIDFGGGPPNYGYTF TGTGCCAGCATTGATTTTGGAGGAGGGCCACCTAACTATGGCTACACCTTC
TRBJ1-1 TRBD1 - TRBV27 CASRTGQGNTEAFF TGTGCCAGCAGAACGGGACAGGGGAACACTGAAGCTTTCTTT
TRBJ2-3 TRBD1 - TRBV4-2 CASSVDRGGILNTQYF TGTGCCAGCAGCGTAGACAGGGGGGGCATTTTAAATACGCAGTATTTT
TRBJ2-5 TRBD1 - TRBV28 CASSFNRGRGTQYF TGTGCCAGCAGCTTTAACAGGGGGCGAGGGACCCAGTACTTC
TRBJ1-5 TRBD1 - TRBV2 CASSAGGIQQPQHF TGTGCCAGCAGTGCAGGGGGCATTCAGCAGCCCCAGCATTTT
TRBJ2-2 - - TRBV7-9 CASSLSGAGELFF TGTGCCAGCAGCTTATCAGGGGCTGGGGAGCTGTTTTTT
TRBJ1-1 - - TRBV9 CASSPDPLGNTEAFF TGTGCCAGCAGCCCAGACCCCCTAGGGAACACTGAAGCTTTCTTT
TRBJ1-2 TRBD1 once TRBV6-5 CASSWTGMEGYTF TGTGCCAGCAGTTGGACAGGGATGGAAGGCTACACCTTC
TRBJ2-1 - large TRBV5-4 CASSPGTGEQFF TGTGCCAGCAGCCCAGGGACTGGTGAGCAGTTCTTC
TRBJ2-7 TRBD2 - TRBV2 CASSEEAGGGPYEQYF TGTGCCAGCAGTGAGGAAGCGGGAGGCGGCCCCTACGAGCAGTACTTC
TRBJ2-5 TRBD1 - TRBV11-3 CASSRTGRETQYF TGTGCCAGCAGCAGGACAGGTCGAGAGACCCAGTACTTC
TRBJ2-1 TRBD2 - TRBV4-1 CASSQGLAGGLGEQFF TGCGCCAGCAGCCAAGGACTAGCGGGGGGGCTGGGTGAGCAGTTCTTC
TRBJ2-7 - - TRBV7-2 CASSLYYEQYF TGTGCCAGCAGCCTATACTACGAGCAGTACTTC
TRBJ2-2 TRBD1 few TRBV5-1 CASSPDRGTGELFF TGCGCCAGCAGCCCTGACAGGGGTACCGGGGAGCTGTTTTTT
TRBJ1-2 TRBD1 - TRBV7-9 CASSSNGGQLNYGYTF TGTGCCAGCAGCTCAAACGGGGGACAGCTGAACTATGGCTACACCTTC
TRBJ1-5 - - TRBV10-3 CAIRDYRVGQPQHF TGTGCCATCAGGGATTACAGGGTAGGGCAGCCCCAGCATTTT
TRBJ2-7 - - TRBV5-1 CASSLGGTYEQYF TGCGCCAGCAGCTTGGGGGGCACCTACGAGCAGTACTTC